The present TCR beta chain was sequenced within a study of early T cells in non-severe SARS-CoV-2 infection. Findings and limits, study-wide: CD4 and private specificities were missed by VDJdb matching, which favored anti-spike CD8 responses.

This CDR3 contains 14 residues. Germline CDR1 reads MNHEY; CDR2 reads SVGAGI. V lost 6 bases and J 3 bases, leaving 15 bases between the germline ends. This clonotype has a count of ten or more. Its antigen remains unidentified. The protocol attached unique molecular identifiers to individual cDNA molecules. TCRdb reprocessed the 5' RACE reads with MiXCR, giving one entry per CDR3 protein. Of 20,000 to 25,000 distinct CDR3 sequences in the sample, 5.3% were seen once. The V gene is TRBV6-5, the J gene TRBJ2-7; D may be TRBD2 (6 bases). Sequencing was done on a sample of whole blood. The receptor was derived from an adult who was a healthcare worker with PCR-confirmed SARS-CoV-2 infection or an uninfected control (not recorded which). The CDR3 bases are TGTGCCAGCAGCCCTGGACTAAAAAACTACGAGCAGTACTTC. Amino acid sequence: CASSPGLKNYEQYF.